The 22 T cell receptor beta chains below come from one sample, sequenced in a study of cytomegalovirus exposure and HLA in healthy donors. Researchers ran the PCR with 60 Vbeta and 13 Jbeta primers. The table came from immunoSEQ multiplex PCR; TCRdb's copy has only in-frame clones and leaves some out. The table lists 70,000 to 100,000 clones, over 55% of them singletons. The specimen was PBMCs. The origin of the receptors is a woman between 45 and 65 years old in good health and CMV-seropositive.

The chain joins TRBV18 to TRBJ1-1; D might be TRBD1 (6 bases). The germline V and J ends were trimmed by 0 bases and 1 base, with 12 bases remaining between them. Germline V CDR1 and CDR2: KGHSH, LQKENI. The CDR3 is made up of 16 amino acids. The CDR3 is CASSPPGGTKNTEAFF. CDR3 bases: TGTGCCAGCTCACCACCGGGTGGGACAAAGAACACTGAAGCTTTCTTT.

This clone has just one count. This chain links TRBV28 with TRBJ2-7, with D unclear. The length of the CDR3 is 12 residues. The germline CDR1 and CDR2 sequences are MDHEN and SYDVKM. The ends were cut back, 1 base at V and 4 bases at J, with 5 bases in the middle. CDR3 sequence reads: CASSLSGYEQYF. DNA of the CDR3: TGTGCCAGCAGTTTATCCGGTTACGAGCAGTACTTC. Full variable domain (remainder filled in from reference TRBV28 and TRBJ2-7): DVKVTQSSRYLVKRTGEKVFLECVQDMDHENMFWYRQDPGLGLRLIYFSYDVKMKEKGDIPEGYSVSREKKERFSLILESASTNQTSMYLCASSLSGYEQYFGPGTRLTVT.

The gene calls are TRBV30 and TRBJ2-6, with a possible D match to TRBD2 (6 bases). CDR3 size: 15 residues. CDR1 is GTSNPN, CDR2 SVGIG, per germline (reference sequence). The V and J ends lost 5 bases and 0 bases respectively, with 11 bases between them. The CDR3 here is CAWLLGGSGANVLTF. The CDR3 DNA reads as TGTGCCTGGCTACTCGGGGGCTCTGGGGCCAACGTCCTGACTTTC.

J is TRBJ2-7 and V is TRBV18, with 13 bases lining up with TRBD2. This CDR3 contains 17 residues. Germline V lookup: CDR1 KGHSH, CDR2 LQKENI. V gave up 6 bases and J gave up 9 bases; unmatched junction bases: 17. The CDR3 loop reads CASSPRTSGGPSVSQYF. Here the CDR3 DNA reads TGTGCCAGCTCCCCTAGGACTAGCGGGGGCCCGTCTGTATCGCAGTACTTC.

This clone was detected only once. The same CDR3 arises from other DNA sequences in this sample as well. The chain joins TRBV29-1 to TRBJ1-2; 8 positions agree with TRBD1. This CDR3 is built from 14 residues. J gave up 8 bases and V 3 bases, and 11 bases lay outside the gene matches. Germline V gives CDR1 SQVTM, CDR2 ANQGSEA. Here the CDR3 reads CSVDQGAGGYGYTF. CDR3 in DNA: TGCAGCGTTGATCAAGGCGCAGGGGGCTACGGCTACACCTTC. Looking up the rest from reference TRBV29-1 and TRBJ1-2 gives the full variable domain: SAVISQKPSRDICQRGTSLTIQCQVDSQVTMMFWYRQQPGQSLTLIATANQGSEATYESGFVIDKFPISRPNLTFSTLTVSNMSPEDSSIYLCSVDQGAGGYGYTFGSGTRLTVV.

The CDR3 sequence is CSVLGRGLSGANVLTF. CDR3 nucleotide sequence: TGCAGCGTCTTGGGCAGGGGGCTTTCAGGGGCCAACGTCCTGACTTTC. The V call is TRBV29-1, the J call TRBJ2-6; 8 nucleotides agree with TRBD1. With V trimmed by 6 bases and J by 4 bases, 11 bases remained unmatched. The CDR3 has 16 residues. From germline, CDR1 is SQVTM and CDR2 ANQGSEA.

This chain connects TRBV30 to TRBJ2-1; TRBD2 might be the D (7 bases). Per germline, CDR1 GTSNPN and CDR2 SVGIG (reference sequence). The germline V and J ends were trimmed by 7 bases and 7 bases, with 20 bases remaining between them. This CDR3 is 14 amino acids long. This chain's CDR3 is CASREGGAANEQFF. In DNA, the CDR3 is TGTGCCTCGAGGGAAGGGGGGGCCGCGAATGAGCAGTTCTTC.

The V and J genes are TRBV5-1 and TRBJ2-5, with TRBD1 matching over 9 bases. The J call is uncertain, as TRBJ2-7 better fits the DNA end. The CDR3 sequence is 13 residues long. In germline, CDR1 is SGHRS, CDR2 YFSETQ. The CDR3 region has the DNA TGCGCCAGCAGCTTACAGGGGGCGGACGAGCAGTACTTC. Translated: CASSLQGADEQYF.

The CDR3 DNA sequence: TGTGCCATCAGTGATCCACTGGGCCAGGGGGCTAGCACAGATACGCAGTATTTT. Amino acid sequence: CAISDPLGQGASTDTQYF. V gene TRBV10-3 combines with J gene TRBJ2-3; 8 bases match TRBD1. V shed 3 bases and J 0 bases; nucleotides not matched to a gene: 11. The CDR3 consists of 18 residues. The V gene's germline CDR1 is ENHRY and CDR2 SYGVKD.

CDR3 in DNA: TGTGCCAGCAGTTGGCCCTTTTCGGGGAACACTGAAGCTTTCTTT. Its translation: CASSWPFSGNTEAFF. V is TRBV6-5 and J is TRBJ1-1; the D is unclear. The CDR3 has 15 amino acids. Germline CDR1 reads MNHEY; CDR2 reads SVGAGI. Trimming took 4 bases from V and 1 from J, leaving 13 bases between them.

The V gene is TRBV7-2, the J gene TRBJ2-2; no clear D. The V gene's germline CDR1 is SGHTA and CDR2 FQGNSA. The V gene lost 4 bases and the J gene lost 1 base, with 4 bases spanning the gap. CDR3 length equals 13 residues. The CDR3 reads CASSSVNTGELFF. As DNA, the CDR3 is TGTGCCAGCAGCTCCGTGAACACCGGGGAGCTGTTTTTT.

This sequence joins TRBV30 and TRBJ1-1, with D hard to call. The germline gives CDR1 GTSNPN, CDR2 SVGIG (reference sequence). With 2 bases removed from V and 5 bases from J, the gap between germline ends came to 9 bases. The CDR3 contains 12 residues. The CDR3 region has the DNA TGTGCCTGGAGTCTAGGGAGAACTGAAGCTTTCTTT. This gives the protein CAWSLGRTEAFF.

The chain recombines TRBV4-3 with TRBJ2-1; D gene uncertain. The CDR3 loop spans 13 amino acids. Per the germline V gene, CDR1 is LGHNA and CDR2 is YSLEER. V was shortened by 2 bases and J by 9 bases, with 11 bases between the two germline ends. CDR3 residues: CASSQTLGIEQFF. In DNA, the CDR3 is TGCGCCAGCAGCCAAACTCTAGGTATTGAGCAGTTCTTC.

V gene TRBV29-1 combines with J gene TRBJ2-1; maybe TRBD1 (5 bases). Germline CDR1 is SQVTM and CDR2 is ANQGSEA. The CDR3 spans 12 residues. V shed 5 bases and J shed 9 bases, with 14 bases lying between them. Here the CDR3 reads CSVIGKGAEQFF. The CDR3 DNA follows: TGCAGCGTTATAGGGAAAGGGGCTGAGCAGTTCTTC.

The CDR3 region is CASRETDHYEQYF. CDR3 coding DNA: TGTGCCAGCAGGGAGACAGACCACTACGAGCAGTACTTC. The gene calls are TRBV6-5 and TRBJ2-7; D may be TRBD1 (5 bases). Between the trimmed V and J ends, which lost 6 bases and 3 bases, there was a span of 12 bases. Germline V gene lookup returns CDR1 MNHEY and CDR2 SVGAGI. The CDR3 contains 13 residues.

This clone has just one count. The gene calls are TRBV9 and TRBJ1-1; D ambiguous. From germline, CDR1 is SGDLS and CDR2 YYNGEE. V was shortened by 0 bases and J by 1 base, with 7 bases between the two germline ends. This CDR3 spans 14 amino acids. The CDR3 DNA is TGTGCCAGCAGCGTAGGGGCGGGGAACACTGAAGCTTTCTTT. This codes for CASSVGAGNTEAFF. Drawing the rest from reference TRBV9 and TRBJ1-1, the complete variable domain is DSGVTQTPKHLITATGQRVTLRCSPRSGDLSVYWYQQSLDQGLQFLIQYYNGEERAKGNILERFSAQQFPDLHSELNLSSLELGDSALYFCASSVGAGNTEAFFGQGTRLTVV.

The V gene is TRBV13, the J gene TRBJ2-7; D might be TRBD1 (5 bases). The CDR3 is 13 amino acids. Germline CDR1 reads PRHDT; CDR2 reads FYEKMQ (reference sequence). V shed 5 bases and J shed 3 bases, with 11 bases lying between them. As DNA, the CDR3 is TGTGCCAGCAGCGGTCAGGGCGGCTACGAGCAGTACTTC. It yields the protein CASSGQGGYEQYF.

The rearrangement links TRBV7-8 to TRBJ2-3, with a tentative D call TRBD2 (5 bases). The ends were cut back, 4 bases at V and 2 bases at J, with 13 bases in the middle. Germline V gives CDR1 SGHVS, CDR2 FQNEAQ. The CDR3 totals 15 residues. The CDR3 protein is CASSSRAGNTDTQYF. The DNA for the CDR3 is TGTGCCAGCAGCTCGAGGGCCGGGAACACAGATACGCAGTATTTT.

V is TRBV5-5 and J is TRBJ1-4; TRBD1 aligns across 11 bases. CDR1 is SGHKS, CDR2 YYEKEE, per germline (reference sequence). With 5 bases clipped from V and 7 bases from J, the junction kept 10 bases outside the gene matches. The CDR3 sequence is 16 residues long. The DNA of the CDR3 is TGTGCCAGCAGACTTAAGCCGGGACAGGGGGTTGAAAAACTGTTTTTT. It codes for CASRLKPGQGVEKLFF.

Only a few counts were recorded for this clone. V is TRBV30 and J is TRBJ2-2; maybe TRBD2 (6 bases). Germline V gene data show CDR1 as GTSNPN and CDR2 as SVGIG (reference sequence). V was pared by 5 bases and J by 7 bases, with 11 bases between. CDR3 length: 12 residues. The CDR3 region is CAWGRGGGELFF. The CDR3 nucleotides read TGTGCCTGGGGACGGGGAGGCGGGGAGCTGTTTTTT.

This clone was seen more than once but under ten times. The rearrangement links TRBV9 to TRBJ2-5; TRBD1 is a possible D gene (5 bases). From germline, CDR1 is SGDLS and CDR2 YYNGEE. This CDR3 comprises 15 residues. The V end lost 4 bases, the J end lost 7 bases, and 20 bases lay between the germline ends. CDR3 nucleotide sequence: TGTGCCAGCAGCTCCCAAAGTGAGGAAGGGGTGACCCAGTACTTC. It specifies CASSSQSEEGVTQYF. Full variable domain (rest looked up from reference TRBV9 and TRBJ2-5): DSGVTQTPKHLITATGQRVTLRCSPRSGDLSVYWYQQSLDQGLQFLIQYYNGEERAKGNILERFSAQQFPDLHSELNLSSLELGDSALYFCASSSQSEEGVTQYFGPGTRLLVL.

This chain connects TRBV12-5 to TRBJ1-6; TRBD1 matches 10 bases. Germline assignment: CDR1 LGHNT and CDR2 FRNRAP. The J segment lost 6 bases and the V segment lost 5 bases, leaving 13 bases of the junction unmatched. CDR3 length: 18 amino acids. The CDR3 nucleotides read TGTGCTAGTGGTGCCAAAAGGGACAGGGGAGAAGGTAATTCACCCCTCCACTTT. Translated, it gives CASGAKRDRGEGNSPLHF.